This T cell receptor (beta chain) came from a study of T cells in Graves' hyperthyroidism and ophthalmopathy. On the basis of clinical symptoms, serum thyroxine and TRAb, thyroid ultrasound and orbital computed tomography, diagnoses were made. Trimming took 5 bases from V and 8 from J; bases not matched to a gene: 11. CDR3 length: 15 amino acids. The V gene's germline CDR1 is MNHEY and CDR2 SVGAGI. This clonotype appeared a few times. The antigen is unknown. The CDR3 regions of TCR beta were amplified from RNA transcripts. When the TCR CDR3 underwent first-round RT-PCR, the HTBI primer set was used. TCRdb passed the multiplex PCR reads through MiXCR, listing each CDR3 protein once. The sample shows a few hundred thousand distinct CDR3 sequences, 46% of them seen only once. Study-wide results and caveats: Stable hyperthyroidism and ophthalmopathy were separated using 13 V-J signatures.

The chain recombines TRBV6-5 with TRBJ2-2; the match to TRBD2 covers 7 bases. Sequencing was done on a sample of peripheral blood or thyroid tissue (not recorded which). This TCR was recovered from a woman between 18 and 29 years old with Graves' hyperthyroidism. In DNA, the CDR3 is TGTGCCAGCAGTGTCGTTGCGGGAGTAACTGGGGAGCTGTTTTTT. Translation gives CASSVVAGVTGELFF.